A selection of T cell receptor beta chains follows, all from one sample in a study of CD8 T cells in ankylosing spondylitis. In TCRdb, the 5' RACE reads were re-called with MiXCR into one record per CDR3 protein. The top ten clones hold under 7.5% of a sample with approximately 540,000 distinct CDR3 sequences, 10% to 15% of them seen once. What was sequenced was blood, either unsorted or a sorted T cell fraction (not recorded which). The receptors come from a male donor with ankylosing spondylitis. The CDR3 runs from the conserved cysteine through the conserved F or W. The D gene is left open where the match is weak. Size tells how often a clone was seen (once, few, many) or the class of an expanded clone, and some rows leave it out.

j_gene: TRBJ2-1
abundance: many
v_gene: TRBV11-2
d_gene: TRBD2
CDR3aa: CASSLNSAGGWGEQFF
CDR3nt: TGTGCCAGCAGCTTAAACTCAGCGGGAGGGTGGGGTGAGCAGTTCTTC

j_gene: TRBJ2-2
abundance: many
v_gene: TRBV12-3/TRBV12-4
d_gene: .
CDR3aa: CASSFLGDTGELFF
CDR3nt: TGTGCCAGCAGTTTCCTAGGAGATACCGGGGAGCTGTTTTTT

j_gene: TRBJ1-1
abundance: few
v_gene: TRBV30
d_gene: .
CDR3aa: CAGLVDVHPAFF
CDR3nt: TGTGCCGGACTGGTGGACGTCCATCCGGCTTTCTTT

j_gene: TRBJ2-3
abundance: few
v_gene: TRBV5-6
d_gene: TRBD2
CDR3aa: CASSFPTSGNTDTQYF
CDR3nt: TGTGCCAGCAGCTTCCCGACTAGCGGTAACACAGATACGCAGTATTTT

j_gene: TRBJ2-3
abundance: .
v_gene: TRBV3-1
d_gene: .
CDR3aa: CASRRTYSTDTQYF
CDR3nt: TGTGCCAGCAGACGGACATATAGCACAGATACGCAGTATTTT

j_gene: TRBJ1-2
abundance: few
v_gene: TRBV7-6
d_gene: TRBD1
CDR3aa: CASSQQGTRSYTF
CDR3nt: TGTGCCAGCAGCCAACAGGGGACTCGGAGCTACACCTTC

j_gene: TRBJ2-5
abundance: many
v_gene: TRBV20-1
d_gene: .
CDR3aa: CSARYFTSQETQYF
CDR3nt: TGCAGTGCTAGGTACTTCACTAGTCAAGAGACCCAGTACTTC

j_gene: TRBJ2-2
abundance: many
v_gene: TRBV29-1
d_gene: TRBD2
CDR3aa: CSATSGRADTGELFF
CDR3nt: TGCAGCGCGACTAGCGGGAGGGCGGACACCGGGGAGCTGTTTTTT

j_gene: TRBJ2-7
abundance: .
v_gene: TRBV5-1
d_gene: .
CDR3aa: CASGQDLWAYEQYF
CDR3nt: TGCGCCAGCGGCCAGGATTTATGGGCCTACGAGCAGTACTTC

j_gene: TRBJ2-7
abundance: few
v_gene: TRBV7-8
d_gene: TRBD1
CDR3aa: CASSSPGGISYEQYF
CDR3nt: TGTGCCAGCAGCTCCCCAGGGGGCATATCCTACGAGCAGTACTTC

j_gene: TRBJ2-3
abundance: many
v_gene: TRBV10-3
d_gene: TRBD2
CDR3aa: CAISASGSRDTQYF
CDR3nt: TGTGCCATCAGTGCTAGCGGGAGCAGAGATACGCAGTATTTT

j_gene: TRBJ1-5
abundance: .
v_gene: TRBV5-1
d_gene: .
CDR3aa: CASSLFTNQPQHF
CDR3nt: TGCGCCAGCAGCCTTTTCACCAATCAGCCCCAGCATTTT

j_gene: TRBJ1-4
abundance: few
v_gene: TRBV3-1
d_gene: .
CDR3aa: CASSARWATNEKLFF
CDR3nt: TGTGCCAGCAGCGCCAGATGGGCAACTAATGAAAAACTGTTTTTT

j_gene: TRBJ1-5
abundance: few
v_gene: TRBV19
d_gene: .
CDR3aa: CASSIQSQPQHF
CDR3nt: TGTGCCAGTAGTATCCAGTCACAGCCCCAGCATTTT

j_gene: TRBJ2-7
abundance: .
v_gene: TRBV19
d_gene: TRBD1
CDR3aa: CASRRTGDFDEQYF
CDR3nt: TGTGCCAGTAGAAGGACAGGGGATTTTGACGAGCAGTACTTC

j_gene: TRBJ2-1
abundance: few
v_gene: TRBV6-5
d_gene: TRBD1
CDR3aa: CASSYQRGTGMDNEQFF
CDR3nt: TGTGCCAGCAGTTACCAGAGAGGGACAGGGATGGACAATGAGCAGTTCTTC

j_gene: TRBJ1-1
abundance: few
v_gene: TRBV15
d_gene: TRBD1
CDR3aa: CATSTRQGGNTEAFF
CDR3nt: TGTGCCACCAGCACCAGACAGGGGGGGAACACTGAAGCTTTCTTT

j_gene: TRBJ2-7
abundance: many
v_gene: TRBV21-1
d_gene: .
CDR3aa: CASPLDRGSYEQYF
CDR3nt: TGTGCCAGCCCCCTGGACCGAGGATCCTACGAGCAGTACTTC

j_gene: TRBJ2-7
abundance: few
v_gene: TRBV5-1
d_gene: .
CDR3aa: CASSWGRGTYEQYF
CDR3nt: TGCGCCAGCAGTTGGGGCAGGGGAACCTACGAGCAGTACTTC

j_gene: TRBJ2-1
abundance: .
v_gene: TRBV20-1
d_gene: TRBD2
CDR3aa: CSARESTSGASYNEQFF
CDR3nt: TGCAGTGCTAGAGAGTCCACTAGCGGGGCTTCCTACAATGAGCAGTTCTTC

j_gene: TRBJ1-5
abundance: few
v_gene: TRBV18
d_gene: .
CDR3aa: CASSPIRGDQPQHF
CDR3nt: TGTGCCAGCTCACCGATCAGGGGAGATCAGCCCCAGCATTTT

j_gene: TRBJ2-3
abundance: .
v_gene: TRBV18
d_gene: TRBD2
CDR3aa: CASSPPGLSQADTQYF
CDR3nt: TGTGCCAGCTCACCCCCGGGACTATCCCAAGCGGATACGCAGTATTTT

j_gene: TRBJ2-3
abundance: .
v_gene: TRBV5-5
d_gene: .
CDR3aa: CASSQPQDTQYF
CDR3nt: TGTGCCAGCAGTCAACCCCAGGATACGCAGTATTTT

j_gene: TRBJ2-2
abundance: few
v_gene: TRBV5-1
d_gene: TRBD2
CDR3aa: CASSLDPAGGSGELFF
CDR3nt: TGCGCCAGCAGCTTGGACCCAGCGGGAGGGTCCGGGGAGCTGTTTTTT

j_gene: TRBJ1-2
abundance: few
v_gene: TRBV12-3/TRBV12-4
d_gene: .
CDR3aa: CASSSGTPRNYGYTF
CDR3nt: TGTGCCAGCAGTTCCGGGACACCTCGTAACTATGGCTACACCTTC

j_gene: TRBJ2-7
abundance: .
v_gene: TRBV3-1
d_gene: .
CDR3aa: CASSQTSREQYF
CDR3nt: TGTGCCAGCAGCCAAACTAGCCGCGAGCAGTACTTC

j_gene: TRBJ2-1
abundance: few
v_gene: TRBV4-2
d_gene: TRBD2
CDR3aa: CASSLGLAGEDAPNEQFF
CDR3nt: TGTGCCAGCAGCCTGGGACTAGCGGGAGAAGATGCACCGAATGAGCAGTTCTTC

j_gene: TRBJ2-1
abundance: .
v_gene: TRBV29-1
d_gene: .
CDR3aa: CSVGAGPPGNEQFF
CDR3nt: TGCAGCGTTGGGGCGGGACCTCCGGGCAATGAGCAGTTCTTC

j_gene: TRBJ2-1
abundance: many
v_gene: TRBV7-9
d_gene: .
CDR3aa: CASSLDRGSYNEQFF
CDR3nt: TGTGCCAGCAGCTTAGATCGGGGCTCCTACAATGAGCAGTTCTTC

j_gene: TRBJ1-1
abundance: .
v_gene: TRBV24-1
d_gene: TRBD1
CDR3aa: CATRQGAYTEAFF
CDR3nt: TGTGCCACCCGACAGGGGGCTTACACTGAAGCTTTCTTT

j_gene: TRBJ2-1
abundance: .
v_gene: TRBV11-2
d_gene: .
CDR3aa: CASSYGLNNEQFF
CDR3nt: TGTGCCAGCAGTTACGGACTAAACAATGAGCAGTTCTTC

j_gene: TRBJ2-3
abundance: few
v_gene: TRBV2
d_gene: TRBD2
CDR3aa: CASSGTSGSSGTDTQYF
CDR3nt: TGTGCCAGCAGTGGGACTAGCGGGAGTAGTGGCACAGATACGCAGTATTTT

j_gene: TRBJ1-6
abundance: .
v_gene: TRBV5-1
d_gene: .
CDR3aa: CASNPGQSYNSPLHF
CDR3nt: TGCGCCAGCAACCCAGGACAGTCCTATAATTCACCCCTCCACTTT

j_gene: TRBJ1-4
abundance: few
v_gene: TRBV4-2
d_gene: .
CDR3aa: CASSQEGDSTTNEKLFF
CDR3nt: TGTGCCAGCAGCCAAGAGGGGGACTCGACAACTAATGAAAAACTGTTTTTT

j_gene: TRBJ2-7
abundance: .
v_gene: TRBV6-1
d_gene: .
CDR3aa: CASSVSLYTEYEQYF
CDR3nt: TGTGCCAGCAGTGTAAGTCTTTATACAGAATACGAGCAGTACTTC

j_gene: TRBJ1-2
abundance: .
v_gene: TRBV7-9
d_gene: .
CDR3aa: CASSHTGYGYTF
CDR3nt: TGTGCCAGCAGCCATACAGGCTATGGCTACACCTTC